These 2 T cell receptor beta chains share one sample of origin, sequenced in a study of Ad26.COV2.S vaccination and SARS-CoV-2 variants (dated by TCRdb to the early 2020s). The library relied on the immunoSEQ multiplex PCR assay. TCRdb's version of the immuneACCESS table is confined to in-frame rearrangements and falls short of the full clone set. An unresolved V gene accounts for under half of the shortfall where checked; the remainder is of unknown origin. For this sample there are more than 300,000 clones; over 80% appear just once. Of the sample, under 2.5% falls within the top ten clones. The treatment or condition label corresponds to: some 19 received Ad26.COV2.S at low or high dose, single or two shots; 5 received placebo; per-sample allocation not given. Repertoires of vaccine and placebo recipients were sequenced from samples collected on day 63 after the first injection. Specimen: peripheral blood, collected in a trial of Ad26.COV2.S vaccine versus placebo. These TCRs come from a person between 18 and 60 years old who received the Ad26.COV2.S COVID-19 vaccine or a placebo.

The chain recombines TRBV3-1 (or the pseudogene TRBV3-2) with TRBJ1-2; 8 bases fit TRBD1. Germline V gene lookup returns CDR1 LGHDT and CDR2 YNNKEL (reference sequence). Trimming took 4 bases from V and 4 from J; bases not matched to a gene: 8. This CDR3 spans 15 amino acids. The CDR3 coding sequence is TGTGCCAGCAGCCTCCGGACAGGGCGGGCCTATGGCTACACCTTC. This translates into CASSLRTGRAYGYTF.

The chain links TRBV7-2 to TRBJ2-5; D remains unclear. V was pared by 8 bases and J by 3 bases, with 16 bases between. Per the germline V gene, CDR1 is SGHTA and CDR2 is FQGNSA. The CDR3 covers 14 residues. The CDR3 nucleotides are TGTGCCAGCGATACGGTCCAACGCAAAGAGACCCAGTACTTC. This sequence encodes CASDTVQRKETQYF.